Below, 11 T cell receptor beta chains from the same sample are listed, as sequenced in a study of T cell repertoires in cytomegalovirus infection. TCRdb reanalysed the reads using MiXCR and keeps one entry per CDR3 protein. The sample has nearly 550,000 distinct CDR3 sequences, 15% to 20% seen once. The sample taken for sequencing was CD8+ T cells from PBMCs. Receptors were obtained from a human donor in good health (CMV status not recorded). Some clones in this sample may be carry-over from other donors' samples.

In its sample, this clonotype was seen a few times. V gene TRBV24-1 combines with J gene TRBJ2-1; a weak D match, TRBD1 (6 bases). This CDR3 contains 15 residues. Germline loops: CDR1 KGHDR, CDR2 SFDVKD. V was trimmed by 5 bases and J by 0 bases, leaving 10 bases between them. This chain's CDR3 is CATSGQADSYNEQFF. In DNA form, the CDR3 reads TGTGCCACCAGTGGACAGGCCGACTCCTACAATGAGCAGTTCTTC.

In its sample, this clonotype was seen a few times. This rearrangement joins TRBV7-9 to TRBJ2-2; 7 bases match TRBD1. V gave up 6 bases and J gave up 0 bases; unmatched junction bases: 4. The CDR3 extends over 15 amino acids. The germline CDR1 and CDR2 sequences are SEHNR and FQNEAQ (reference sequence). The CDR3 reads CASRTQGANTGELFF. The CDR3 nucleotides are TGTGCCAGCAGGACTCAGGGGGCGAACACCGGGGAGCTGTTTTTT. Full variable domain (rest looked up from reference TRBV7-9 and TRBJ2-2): DTGVSQNPRHKITKRGQNVTFRCDPISEHNRLYWYRQTLGQGPEFLTYFQNEAQLEKSRLLSDRFSAERPKGSFSTLEIQRTEQGDSAMYLCASRTQGANTGELFFGEGSRLTVL.

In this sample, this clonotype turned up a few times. The CDR3 DNA follows: TGTGCCAGCAGTGTCCGATCAGAAGACACTGAAGCTTTCTTT. Amino acid sequence: CASSVRSEDTEAFF. The chain carries TRBV6-1 and TRBJ1-1; D gene ambiguous. Germline values: CDR1 MNHNS, CDR2 SASEGT. CDR3 length: 14 amino acids. The ends were cut back, 4 bases at V and 3 bases at J, with 12 bases in the middle.

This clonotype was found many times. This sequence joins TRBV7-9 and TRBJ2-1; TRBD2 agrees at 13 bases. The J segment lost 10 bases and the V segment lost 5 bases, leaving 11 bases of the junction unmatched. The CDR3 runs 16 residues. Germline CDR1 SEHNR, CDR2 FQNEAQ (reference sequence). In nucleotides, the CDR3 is TGTGCCAGCAGCCCCCTACTAGCGGGAGGGCCTGGAGAGCAGTTCTTC. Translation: CASSPLLAGGPGEQFF.

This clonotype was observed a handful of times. The CDR3, as DNA: TGTGCCAGCAGCTCCCGGGTGGACCCCGCCCAAAATGAGCAGTTCTTC. Its protein product is CASSSRVDPAQNEQFF. The chain uses TRBV11-2 and TRBJ2-1; D remains ambiguous. The CDR3 has 16 residues. Germline CDR1 and CDR2: SGHAT and FQNNGV. The V end lost 4 bases, the J end lost 7 bases, and 20 bases lay between the germline ends. The whole variable domain, remainder taken from reference TRBV11-2 and TRBJ2-1, is EAGVAQSPRYKIIEKRQSVAFWCNPISGHATLYWYQQILGQGPKLLIQFQNNGVVDDSQLPKDRFSAERLKGVDSTLKIQPAKLEDSAVYLCASSSRVDPAQNEQFFGPGTRLTVL.

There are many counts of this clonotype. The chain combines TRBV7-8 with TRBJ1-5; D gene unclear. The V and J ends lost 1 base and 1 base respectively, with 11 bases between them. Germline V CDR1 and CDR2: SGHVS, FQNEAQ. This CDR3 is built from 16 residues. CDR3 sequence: CASSLGGGSSNQPQHF. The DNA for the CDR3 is TGTGCCAGCAGCTTAGGTGGAGGATCGAGCAATCAGCCCCAGCATTTT.

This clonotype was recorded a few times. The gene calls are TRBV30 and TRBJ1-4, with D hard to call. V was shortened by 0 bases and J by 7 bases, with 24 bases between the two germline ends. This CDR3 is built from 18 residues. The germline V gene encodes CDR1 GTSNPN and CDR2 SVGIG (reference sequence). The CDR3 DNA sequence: TGTGCCTGGAGTGTACCTCAGTCCCGCGCGGGTTGGGGTGAAAAACTGTTTTTT. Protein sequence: CAWSVPQSRAGWGEKLFF.

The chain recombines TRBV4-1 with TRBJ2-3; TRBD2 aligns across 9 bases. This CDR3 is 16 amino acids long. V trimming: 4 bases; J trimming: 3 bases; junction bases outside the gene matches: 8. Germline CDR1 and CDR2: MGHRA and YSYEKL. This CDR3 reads CASSRPVAGETDTQYF. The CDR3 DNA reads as TGCGCCAGCAGCCGCCCCGTAGCGGGAGAAACAGATACGCAGTATTTT.

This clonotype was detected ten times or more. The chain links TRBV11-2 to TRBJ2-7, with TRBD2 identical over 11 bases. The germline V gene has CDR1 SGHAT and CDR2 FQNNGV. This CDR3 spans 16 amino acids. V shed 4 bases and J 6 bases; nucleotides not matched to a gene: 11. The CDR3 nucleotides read TGTGCCAGCAGCTCCCCCATGATAGCGGGAGGGCGCGAGCAGTACTTC. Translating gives CASSSPMIAGGREQYF. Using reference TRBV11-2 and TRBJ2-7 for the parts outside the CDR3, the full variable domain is EAGVAQSPRYKIIEKRQSVAFWCNPISGHATLYWYQQILGQGPKLLIQFQNNGVVDDSQLPKDRFSAERLKGVDSTLKIQPAKLEDSAVYLCASSSPMIAGGREQYFGPGTRLTVT.

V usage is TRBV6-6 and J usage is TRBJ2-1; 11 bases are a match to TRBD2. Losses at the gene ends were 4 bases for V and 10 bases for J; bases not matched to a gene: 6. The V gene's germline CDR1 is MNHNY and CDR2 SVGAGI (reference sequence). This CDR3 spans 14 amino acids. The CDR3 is CASSSSLAGEEQFF. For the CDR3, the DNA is TGTGCCAGCAGTTCTTCACTAGCGGGGGAAGAGCAGTTCTTC.

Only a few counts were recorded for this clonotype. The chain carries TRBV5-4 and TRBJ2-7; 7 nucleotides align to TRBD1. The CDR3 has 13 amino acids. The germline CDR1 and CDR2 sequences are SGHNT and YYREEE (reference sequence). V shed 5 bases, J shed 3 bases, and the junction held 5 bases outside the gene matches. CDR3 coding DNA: TGTGCCAGCAGTCAAGGGGGCCTCTACGAGCAGTACTTC. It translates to CASSQGGLYEQYF.